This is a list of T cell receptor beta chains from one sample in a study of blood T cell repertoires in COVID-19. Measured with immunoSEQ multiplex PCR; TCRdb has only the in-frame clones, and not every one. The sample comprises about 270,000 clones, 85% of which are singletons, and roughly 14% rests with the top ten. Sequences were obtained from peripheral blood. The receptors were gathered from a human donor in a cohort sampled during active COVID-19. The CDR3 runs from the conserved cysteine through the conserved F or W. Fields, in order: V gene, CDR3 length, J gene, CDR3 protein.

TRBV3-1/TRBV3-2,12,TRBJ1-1,CASSQQGAGAFF
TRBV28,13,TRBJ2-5,CASSLNYQETQYF
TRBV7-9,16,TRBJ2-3,CASSKNWGGRTDTQYF
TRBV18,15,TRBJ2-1,CASSPASGSYNEQFF
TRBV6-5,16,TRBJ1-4,CASSYFTDRANEKLFF
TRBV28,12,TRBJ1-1,CASSPLSMRAFF
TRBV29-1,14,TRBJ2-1,CSAVGTSGGFEQFF
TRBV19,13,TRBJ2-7,CASSRTGSYEQYF
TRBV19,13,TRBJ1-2,CASSPQGEYGYTF
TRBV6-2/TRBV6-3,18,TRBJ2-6,CASSRDVGEEAGANVLTF
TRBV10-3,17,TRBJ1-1,CAISDIPTQVPNTEAFF
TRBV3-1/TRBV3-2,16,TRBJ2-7,CASSQGLLAGGYEQYF
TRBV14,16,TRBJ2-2,CASSDPGWGYTGELFF
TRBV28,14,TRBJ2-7,CASSYSGTGYEQYF
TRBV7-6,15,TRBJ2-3,CASSSSSAGTDTQYF
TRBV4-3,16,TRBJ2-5,CASSQARGPRAGAQYF
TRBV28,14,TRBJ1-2,CASSFPPPNYGYTF
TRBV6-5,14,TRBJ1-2,CASSKDRGLYGYTF
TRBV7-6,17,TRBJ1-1,CASSLTLFTNGNTEAFF
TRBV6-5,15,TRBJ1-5,CASSYSRQGDQPQHF
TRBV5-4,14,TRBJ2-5,CASSLQGAGETQYF
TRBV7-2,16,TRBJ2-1,CASSLGTTTSYNEQFF
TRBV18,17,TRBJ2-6,CASSPLRDSRKDNVLTF
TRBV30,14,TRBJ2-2,CAWRDAARSGELFF
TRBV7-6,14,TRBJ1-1,CASTASGVGGEAFF
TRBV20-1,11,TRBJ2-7,CSARSPYEQYF
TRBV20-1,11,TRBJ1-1,CSARQNTEAFF
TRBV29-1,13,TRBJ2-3,CSLLRDYTDTQYF
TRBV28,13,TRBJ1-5,CASRAGGWQPQHF
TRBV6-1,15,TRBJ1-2,CASSDRGQLVYGYTF
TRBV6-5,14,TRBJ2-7,CASSLVQGGYEQYF
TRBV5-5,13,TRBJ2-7,CASRGGQLHRQYF
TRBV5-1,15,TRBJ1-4,CASSVESTENEKLFF
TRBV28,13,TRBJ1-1,CASSPGDHTEAFF
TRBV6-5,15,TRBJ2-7,CASSPVVTVSYEQYF
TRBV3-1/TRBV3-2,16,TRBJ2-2,CASSQVRVAVGGELFF
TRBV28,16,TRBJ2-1,CASIQGGTSGYNEQFF
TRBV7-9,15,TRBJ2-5,CASSLSLAGEETQYF
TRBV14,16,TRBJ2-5,CASSQEPTRRQETQYF
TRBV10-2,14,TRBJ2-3,CASGATGTTDTQYF
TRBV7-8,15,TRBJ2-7,CASSLGTSGSNEQYF
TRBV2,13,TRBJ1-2,CASSEFMVSGYTF
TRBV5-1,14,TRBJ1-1,CASSSPGRDTEAFF
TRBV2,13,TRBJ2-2,CASSLAVTGELFF
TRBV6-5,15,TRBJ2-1,CASTRTPSGSNEQFF
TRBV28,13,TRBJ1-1,CASLAGGYTEAFF
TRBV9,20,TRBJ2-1,CASSGRSGTSGGSSYNEQFF
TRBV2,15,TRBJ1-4,CASSSRTGTNEKLFF
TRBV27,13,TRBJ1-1,CASVGQPNTEAFF
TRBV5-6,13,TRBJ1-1,CASSLGSGTEGFF